These 21 T cell receptor beta chains share one sample of origin, sequenced in a study of cytomegalovirus exposure and HLA in healthy donors. Use of 60 Vbeta and 13 Jbeta primers characterized the PCR. Data came from immunoSEQ multiplex PCR; TCRdb stores just in-frame clones and leaves some out. The data hold 100,000 to 150,000 clones, with approximately 74% observed a single time. Sequencing was performed on PBMCs. These receptors were collected from a male donor in good health and CMV-seronegative.

This chain links TRBV7-9 with TRBJ2-5; 10 bases are a match to TRBD1. This CDR3 is 14 amino acids long. V lost 6 bases and J lost 3; bases outside the gene matches: 4. Germline lookup yields CDR1 SEHNR and CDR2 FQNEAQ (reference sequence). This CDR3 reads CASRSGQGEETQYF. CDR3 nucleotide sequence: TGTGCCAGCAGATCCGGACAGGGGGAAGAGACCCAGTACTTC.

In nucleotides, the CDR3 is TGTGCCAGCAAAACAGGGGGCCCAACTTATGGCTACACCTTC. It is translated as CASKTGGPTYGYTF. The V call is TRBV6-1, the J call TRBJ1-2, with 9 bases aligning to TRBD1. CDR1 is MNHNS and CDR2 is SASEGT in the germline V gene. Unmatched junction bases numbered 8, after V lost 7 bases and J lost 5 bases. The CDR3 has 14 amino acids.

This chain joins TRBV6-6 and TRBJ2-1; 8 nucleotides match TRBD2. Germline assignment: CDR1 MNHNY and CDR2 SVGAGI (reference sequence). V shed 6 bases, J shed 4 bases, and the junction held 8 bases outside the gene matches. The CDR3 totals 15 residues. DNA of the CDR3: TGTGCCAGCAGCCGAGCGGGAGTGAAGTACAATGAGCAGTTCTTC. Its protein product is CASSRAGVKYNEQFF.

In this sample, this clone turned up once. This sequence joins TRBV5-6 and TRBJ2-1, with D maybe TRBD2 (6 bases). This CDR3 has 16 residues. CDR1 is SGHDT and CDR2 is YYEEEE in the germline V gene. Trimming removed 4 bases at V and 9 bases at J, with 23 bases between. As DNA, the CDR3 is TGTGCCAGCAGCCCCCCGCCGGGACCGGGGAGGAGTGAGCAGTTCTTC. Translating it yields CASSPPPGPGRSEQFF. Full variable domain (missing parts from reference TRBV5-6 and TRBJ2-1): DAGVTQSPTHLIKTRGQQVTLRCSPKSGHDTVSWYQQALGQGPQFIFQYYEEEERQRGNFPDRFSGHQFPNYSSELNVNALLLGDSALYLCASSPPPGPGRSEQFFGPGTRLTVL.

The rearrangement links TRBV19 to TRBJ2-5; 9 nucleotides agree with TRBD1. This CDR3 has 15 residues. CDR1 LNHDA and CDR2 SQIVND come from the germline V gene (reference sequence). V was pared by 4 bases and J by 6 bases, with 9 bases of the junction left unmatched. CDR3 nucleotide sequence: TGTGCCAGTAGTACCCCGGGACAGGGATTGCAGACCCAGTACTTC. It is translated as CASSTPGQGLQTQYF.

This clone was seen a few times. The chain uses TRBV6-5 and TRBJ2-1, with D tentatively TRBD2 (5 bases). The germline V and J ends were trimmed by 6 bases and 14 bases, with 17 bases remaining between them. Germline assignment: CDR1 MNHEY and CDR2 SVGAGI. The CDR3 runs to 12 residues. The CDR3 DNA is TGTGCCAGCAGATTGAAAGGGCTTAGCGAGTTCTTC. Translation: CASRLKGLSEFF.

On this clone itself: At one boundary the junction diverges from the germline segment, which might be a read error. Other DNA sequences within the sample encode an identical CDR3. V usage is TRBV6-1 and J usage is TRBJ2-7; D possibly corresponds to TRBD1 (6 bases). CDR3 size: 15 residues. Germline V gene sequence: CDR1 MNHNS, CDR2 SASEGT. As DNA, the CDR3 is TGTGCCAGTAGTGAAGGACAGCAGATCTCCTACGAGCAGTACTTC. Amino acids: CASSEGQQISYEQYF.

The chain carries TRBV6-5 and TRBJ2-7; 8 bases match TRBD2. Germline-derived CDR1 and CDR2 are MNHEY and SVGAGI. There are 15 residues in the CDR3. J was trimmed by 0 bases and V by 5 bases; bases with no gene match: 6. The CDR3 bases are TGTGCCAGCAGTCCCCTCCGGGAGGGCTCCTACGAGCAGTACTTC. It encodes CASSPLREGSYEQYF.

This clone was seen only a few times. The chain uses TRBV6-7 and TRBJ1-4, with TRBD1 matching 8 bases. TRBV6-7 is reported as an ORF; its role is uncertain. The CDR3 contains 16 residues. Trimming took 6 bases from V and 2 from J; bases not matched to a gene: 8. CDR3 DNA sequence: TGTGCCAGCAGGTCCGGACAGGGCATCACTAATGAAAAACTGTTTTTT. This encodes CASRSGQGITNEKLFF.

The chain couples TRBV5-1 to TRBJ2-7, with 12 bases lining up with TRBD2. With 4 bases clipped from V and 2 bases from J, the junction kept 7 bases outside the gene matches. The germline CDR1 and CDR2 sequences are SGHRS and YFSETQ. The CDR3 is 16 amino acids. CDR3 sequence (DNA): TGCGCCAGCAGCCCGCAACTAGCGGGGGGAACCTACGAGCAGTACTTC. As protein: CASSPQLAGGTYEQYF.

The V and J genes are TRBV7-9 and TRBJ1-5; maybe TRBD1 (5 bases). The ends were cut back, 4 bases at V and 2 bases at J, with 9 bases in the middle. The CDR3 has 14 residues. Germline lookup yields CDR1 SEHNR and CDR2 FQNEAQ (reference sequence). In DNA form, the CDR3 reads TGTGCCAGCAGCTCCCAGGGTGGCAATCAGCCCCAGCATTTT. It yields the protein CASSSQGGNQPQHF.

This chain connects TRBV7-2 to TRBJ1-2; TRBD1 is a possible D gene (6 bases). The CDR3 runs to 13 residues. CDR1 SGHTA and CDR2 FQGNSA come from the germline V gene. V was clipped by 5 bases and J by 6 bases, with 13 bases between them. CDR3 DNA: TGTGCCAGCAGCCGGGACAACTTAAATGGCTACACCTTC. It encodes CASSRDNLNGYTF.

The rearrangement joins TRBV19 to TRBJ2-1, with 11 nucleotides matching TRBD2. Trimming took 1 base from V and 8 from J; bases not matched to a gene: 4. The CDR3 length is 15 residues. From germline, CDR1 is LNHDA and CDR2 SQIVND (reference sequence). CDR3: CASSIVAGGPDEQFF. The CDR3 region has the DNA TGTGCCAGTAGTATAGTAGCGGGGGGGCCGGATGAGCAGTTCTTC.

This clone occurred a few times. The V and J genes are TRBV4-1 and TRBJ2-1; perhaps TRBD2 as D (5 bases). The CDR3 runs 14 residues. The germline CDR1 and CDR2 sequences are MGHRA and YSYEKL. V was pared by 1 base and J by 7 bases, with 11 bases between. The CDR3 here is CASSQGTGMNEQFF. The CDR3 DNA reads TGCGCCAGCAGCCAAGGCACCGGGATGAATGAGCAGTTCTTC.

A word on this clone: Sequence at one end of the junction differs from germline and may be a read error. J is TRBJ2-1 and V is TRBV4-3; TRBD2 matches 8 bases. This CDR3 spans 20 amino acids. Germline lookup yields CDR1 LGHNA and CDR2 YSLEER. The CDR3 protein is CASSQEVGTSLRGAYSEQFF. CDR3 DNA sequence: TGCGCCAGCAGCCAAGAAGTTGGGACTAGTCTCCGTGGGGCTTACAGTGAGCAGTTCTTC.

This clone has a handful of counts. The chain carries TRBV9 and TRBJ2-2, with D possibly being TRBD2 (5 bases). The ends were cut back, 4 bases at V and 2 bases at J, with 15 bases in the middle. CDR3 size: 16 residues. Germline lookup yields CDR1 SGDLS and CDR2 YYNGEE. The CDR3, as DNA: TGTGCCAGCAGCCCCTCAAGTCGGGGAAACACCGGGGAGCTGTTTTTT. This sequence encodes CASSPSSRGNTGELFF.

The chain has TRBV10-3 and TRBJ2-5, with D tentatively TRBD1 (5 bases). The CDR3 totals 12 residues. V was shortened by 4 bases and J by 2 bases, with 5 bases between the two germline ends. Germline lookup yields CDR1 ENHRY and CDR2 SYGVKD. Here the CDR3 DNA reads TGTGCCATCAGTGCAGGGCAAGAGACCCAGTACTTC. Translation gives CAISAGQETQYF.

The V gene is TRBV2, the J gene TRBJ1-4; tentatively, D is TRBD1 (5 bases). Per germline, CDR1 SNHLY and CDR2 FYNNEI. This CDR3 spans 14 amino acids. V was pared by 4 bases and J by 0 bases, with 6 bases between. The CDR3 DNA reads as TGTGCCAGCAGTGTCAGGGCAACTAATGAAAAACTGTTTTTT. Translated: CASSVRATNEKLFF.

J is TRBJ1-2 and V is TRBV19; TRBD1 is a possible D gene (5 bases). This CDR3 has 13 amino acids. Germline V gives CDR1 LNHDA, CDR2 SQIVND (reference sequence). V was cut by 6 bases and J by 0 bases, with 8 bases left in between. For the CDR3, the DNA is TGTGCCAGTAGCTTCAGGGCTAACTATGGCTACACCTTC. Its protein is CASSFRANYGYTF.

The chain uses TRBV9 and TRBJ2-2; TRBD2 matches at 7 bases. The CDR3 has 16 residues. V was pared by 4 bases and J by 8 bases, with 14 bases of the junction left unmatched. In germline, CDR1 is SGDLS, CDR2 YYNGEE. The CDR3 bases are TGTGCCAGCAGCCCCCCCGGGACGGGGGGTTGGGGGGAGCTGTTTTTT. Its translation: CASSPPGTGGWGELFF.

The chain is built from TRBV4-2 and TRBJ2-7; D is possibly TRBD2 (5 bases). CDR1 and CDR2 from the germline V gene are LGHNA and YNFKEQ. The CDR3 runs to 14 residues. Trimming pared 4 bases from V and 0 bases from J, leaving 10 bases between. Here the CDR3 DNA reads TGTGCCAGCAGCCCGGAGAGGGCCTCCTACGAGCAGTACTTC. Its translation: CASSPERASYEQYF.